This T cell receptor (beta chain) emerged from a study of blood T cells in healthy people across ages (dated by TCRdb to between 2014 and 2017). For the study in its entirety: Template switching captured roughly one uniquely barcoded TCR beta cDNA molecule per two T cells in model experiments. To track age-related changes in TCR beta repertoire diversity, the study relied on deep sequencing normalized with unique cDNA molecular identifiers. Four age groups were formed from the donors: young (average approximately 15 years), middle-aged (approximately 40), aged (about 62) and long-lived (around 80). To avoid experimental bias, donors of different ages were spread randomly across the sequencing lanes. Using the same blood draw, the study looked at two additional independent replicas of 1 million unique cDNA reads for two donors, one aged 18 to 29 and the other aged 80 or older. Summary of the overall study and its limitations: The CMV infection status of donors was not known, potentially confounding age-related changes in expanded clonotypes. Observed TCR beta diversity per million T cells fell roughly linearly with age, and a significant reduction was already apparent by age roughly 40. Compared with the aged group, more naive CD4+ T cells, fewer expanded clones and increased TCR diversity were shown by the long-lived group, suggesting age selection. Total diversity estimates from one million sequenced T cells were considered lower bounds and underestimates. Since profiling was done on bulk unsorted PBMCs, naive and antigen-experienced compartments could not be conclusively compared. The percentage of naive T cells measured by flow cytometry correlated strongly with observed TCR beta diversity.

This clonotype was counted a few times. Its antigen is not yet known. No qualities accompany the bases; no much larger clone lies one base away. Libraries were built with 5' RACE. The sequencing machine was an Illumina HiSeq 2500. A second PCR of about 6 to 12 cycles was performed with a sample-barcoded 5' primer and a J-beta primer mix. A unique molecular identifier was introduced onto each TCR beta cDNA molecule by a template-switch 5' adaptor carrying 12 random nucleotides. At least 2.5 million CDR3-containing paired-end reads were obtained from each sample. The Mint cDNA synthesis kit, primed by a TRBC-specific oligonucleotide, was used to synthesize first-strand cDNA from all RNA. Following uracil-DNA glycosylase treatment, all cDNA underwent a first 18-cycle PCR with the universal primers M1SS and BC2_uni_R. Turning to the authors' computational methods: For normalization, 1 million high-quality reads were randomly selected from each sample, with every read carrying a distinct molecular identifier. Reads with shared molecular identifiers were discarded instead of being binned into consensus sequences. MiTCR, with a Q25 quality threshold and the strictest error-elimination algorithm, was used for CDR3 identification, clonotype clustering and error correction. Lower-bound total TCR beta diversity was estimated with a nonparametric unseen species model using Euler transformation. In-frame beta chains were kept once TCRdb had trimmed the public reads at Q25 with fastp and called clones with MiXCR. CDR3 protein sequences are deduplicated, and each keeps its most common genes and DNA. What appears here as the V and J calls and clone size reflects TCRdb's work, not the paper's. For this sample there are about 940,000 distinct CDR3 sequences; around 46% appear just once. The ten most abundant clones make up around 15% of the sample.

Systemically healthy Caucasian individuals from Russia, 35 to 40 in total and aged roughly 6 to 100 years, were included as donors. Each donor gave 8 to 10 milliliters of peripheral blood, collected into EDTA-treated Vacutainer tubes. PBMCs were isolated by Ficoll-Paque density-gradient centrifugation, with at least 6.5 million obtained per sample. Total RNA was extracted from PBMCs with Trizol reagent, with at least 5 micrograms obtained per sample. For every donor, an aliquot of PBMCs went through flow cytometry to measure the percentages of naive CD45RAhigh/CD27high T cells. V sheds 5 bases and J sheds 8 bases, leaving 11 bases between their ends. Spanning cysteine to phenylalanine, the CDR3 consists of 12 amino acids. Of the read, only the CDR3 DNA is kept; its 36 bases are in frame from base 1. Based on the germline V gene (reference sequence), the CDR1 and CDR2 sequences are MNHEY and SMNVEV.

The sequence joins TRBV27 to TRBJ2-3, with no confidently assigned D gene. Specimen: blood. The TCR originated in a man aged 30 to 45 in good health. CDR3 loop: CASSTSWATQYF. The bases read TGTGCCAGCAGTACCTCTTGGGCTACGCAGTATTTT.